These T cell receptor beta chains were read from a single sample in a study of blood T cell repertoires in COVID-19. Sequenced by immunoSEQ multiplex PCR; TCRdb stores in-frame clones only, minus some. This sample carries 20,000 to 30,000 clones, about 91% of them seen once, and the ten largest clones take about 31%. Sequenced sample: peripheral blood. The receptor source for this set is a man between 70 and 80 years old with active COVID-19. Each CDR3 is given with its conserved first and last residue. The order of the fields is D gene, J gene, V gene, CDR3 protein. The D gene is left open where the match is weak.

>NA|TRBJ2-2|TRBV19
CASSSHLKRGPNTGELFF
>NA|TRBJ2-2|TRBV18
CASSQIGSGGELFF
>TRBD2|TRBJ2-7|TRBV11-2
CASSGSSYEQYF
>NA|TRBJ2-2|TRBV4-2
CASSGNQGTGELFF
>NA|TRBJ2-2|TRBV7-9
CASSPPQMGGELFF
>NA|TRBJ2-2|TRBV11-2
CASSSPRGAGDTGELFF
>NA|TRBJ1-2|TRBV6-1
CASSEGAGGFYGYTF
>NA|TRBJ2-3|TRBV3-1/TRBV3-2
CASSPRRDTQYF
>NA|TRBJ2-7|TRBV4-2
CASSQGAGQTYEQYF
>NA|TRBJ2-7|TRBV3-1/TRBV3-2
CASSQVVRDEQYF
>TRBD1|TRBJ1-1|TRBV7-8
CATLRDRDTEAFF
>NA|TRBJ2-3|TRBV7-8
CASSLKRARTDTQYF
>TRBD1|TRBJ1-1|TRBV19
CASSIGNRGRAFF
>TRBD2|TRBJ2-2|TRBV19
CASRRLANGELFF
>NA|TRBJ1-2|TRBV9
CASSVVPNLNRAGGYTF
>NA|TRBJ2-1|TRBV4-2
CASSQGGRAIYNEQFF
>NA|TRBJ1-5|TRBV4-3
CASSQDLGGVINQPQHF
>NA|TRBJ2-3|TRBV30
CAWSLAADTQYF
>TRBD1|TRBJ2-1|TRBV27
CASSPTGGPDNEQFF